Listed here is a single T cell receptor beta chain. This sample stems from a study of T-cell reconstitution after alpha-beta-depleted transplantation in children. V was trimmed by 5 bases and J by 2 bases, leaving 14 bases between them. The germline gives CDR1 GTSNPN, CDR2 SVGIG (reference sequence). The CDR3 totals 14 residues. TCRbeta library construction was performed incorporating unique molecular identifiers. Using its own MiXCR run on the PCR reads, TCRdb lists one record per CDR3 protein. Of 400,000 to 500,000 distinct CDR3 sequences listed, approximately 10% are singletons. The rearrangement joins TRBV30 to TRBJ2-3; D might be TRBD1 (6 bases). The receptor was isolated from a human donor who donated a stem cell graft to a child with acute myeloid leukemia. The source material was PBMCs from the stem cell graft donor, sampled from the stem cell graft. CDR3: CAWGVTGNTDTQYF. Here the CDR3 DNA reads TGTGCCTGGGGGGTAACAGGGAACACAGATACGCAGTATTTT.